These 23 T cell receptor beta chains share one sample of origin, sequenced in a study of shared clonotypes between healthy human individuals. Sequenced by immunoSEQ multiplex PCR; TCRdb stores in-frame clones only, minus some. This repertoire shows some 1.4 million clones, roughly 96% found once; its top ten account for approximately 1.1%. Material: naive CD4+ T cells sorted from blood. Subset described: CD45RA+ positively selected. The receptors derive from a man aged 25 to 40 in good health.

This chain links TRBV11-3 with TRBJ2-1, with 15 positions matching TRBD2. This CDR3 contains 17 residues. Germline CDR1 is SGHNT and CDR2 is YENEEA. After removal of 4 bases from V and 6 bases from J, the junction contained 7 bases not matched to a gene. The CDR3 loop reads CASSSQGLAGGPNEQFF. The CDR3 coding sequence is TGTGCCAGCAGCTCTCAGGGACTAGCGGGAGGACCCAATGAGCAGTTCTTC. The complete variable domain, with remaining parts taken from reference TRBV11-3 and TRBJ2-1, reads EAGVVQSPRYKIIEKKQPVAFWCNPISGHNTLYWYLQNLGQGPELLIRYENEEAVDDSQLPKDRFSAERLKGVDSTLKIQPAELGDSAVYLCASSSQGLAGGPNEQFFGPGTRLTVL.

This rearrangement joins TRBV18 to TRBJ2-5, with 9 positions matching TRBD2. Germline CDR1 KGHSH, CDR2 LQKENI. The CDR3 totals 15 residues. V lost 2 bases to trimming and J lost 3 bases; unmatched junction nucleotides: 4. CDR3 loop: CASSPRIAGEETQYF. The CDR3, as DNA: TGTGCCAGCTCACCAAGAATAGCGGGAGAAGAGACCCAGTACTTC.

The chain uses TRBV23-1 and TRBJ2-1, with TRBD2 identical over 8 bases. TRBV23-1 carries the ORF label, with uncertain function. The CDR3 has 17 residues. J was trimmed by 5 bases and V by 9 bases; bases with no gene match: 18. CDR3 coding DNA: TGCGCCAGTCCGGCGGGGGGCACGTTCTGGGTTGACAATGAGCAGTTCTTC. Translation: CASPAGGTFWVDNEQFF.

The chain carries TRBV5-6 and TRBJ1-3; 9 bases fit TRBD1. Germline V gene lookup returns CDR1 SGHDT and CDR2 YYEEEE. This CDR3 has 16 residues. Trimming took 3 bases from V and 4 from J; bases not matched to a gene: 8. CDR3 region: CASSWRDRVIGNTIYF. The CDR3 region has the DNA TGTGCCAGCAGCTGGAGGGACAGGGTAATCGGAAACACCATATATTTT.

The genes are TRBV6-1 and TRBJ1-5, with a tentative D call TRBD1 (6 bases). The V end lost 4 bases, the J end lost 3 bases, and 10 bases lay between the germline ends. The CDR3 totals 14 residues. The germline CDR1 and CDR2 sequences are MNHNS and SASEGT. This chain's CDR3 is CASSAHRDNQPQHF. DNA for the CDR3: TGTGCCAGCAGTGCCCACAGGGACAATCAGCCCCAGCATTTT.

The genes are TRBV6-6 and TRBJ1-2, with D perhaps TRBD1 (5 bases). The length of the CDR3 is 14 residues. CDR1 and CDR2 (germline): MNHNY, SVGAGI (reference sequence). The V end lost 6 bases, the J end lost 6 bases, and 17 bases lay between the germline ends. The CDR3 loop reads CASSTPGPGDGYTF. In DNA form, the CDR3 reads TGTGCCAGCAGCACGCCGGGGCCGGGCGATGGCTACACCTTC.

The chain recombines TRBV4-1 with TRBJ2-7; D might be TRBD1 (6 bases). With 1 base removed from V and 1 base from J, the gap between germline ends came to 14 bases. CDR3 length: 16 residues. Germline CDR1 MGHRA, CDR2 YSYEKL. Here the CDR3 reads CASSQALDRLSYEQYF. The CDR3 coding sequence is TGCGCCAGCAGCCAAGCCCTCGACAGGTTGTCCTACGAGCAGTACTTC.

The chain combines TRBV7-3 with TRBJ1-4, with no clear D. Germline V gene data show CDR1 as SGHTA and CDR2 as FQGTGA. The CDR3 runs 16 residues. Trimming removed 6 bases from V and 4 bases from J, with 18 bases in between. CDR3 coding DNA: TGTGCCAGCAGTCCAAAACGATACAGCCATAATGAAAAACTGTTTTTT. It codes for CASSPKRYSHNEKLFF.

Concerning this clone: Other DNA variants within this sample encode the same CDR3. This sequence joins TRBV6-5 and TRBJ2-7, with 9 bases aligning to TRBD1. Germline CDR1 reads MNHEY; CDR2 reads SVGAGI. The CDR3 length is 14 residues. J was trimmed by 2 bases and V by 5 bases; bases with no gene match: 4. CDR3 nucleotide sequence: TGTGCCAGCAGTCGAGGACAGGGGACCTACGAGCAGTACTTC. As protein: CASSRGQGTYEQYF.

The count of this clone is one. The chain is built from TRBV5-4 and TRBJ2-7; TRBD2 matches 8 bases. Looked up from germline, CDR1 is SGHNT and CDR2 is YYREEE (reference sequence). The CDR3 is made up of 17 amino acids. Losses at the gene ends were 3 bases for V and 2 bases for J; bases not matched to a gene: 13. In nucleotides, the CDR3 is TGTGCCAGCAGCTCCAGTTTTACCGGGACTAGAGCCTACGAGCAGTACTTC. Translated: CASSSSFTGTRAYEQYF.

This sequence joins TRBV19 and TRBJ2-6; D is unresolved. The CDR3 contains 17 residues. CDR1 is LNHDA and CDR2 is SQIVND in the germline V gene (reference sequence). V was cut by 3 bases and J by 3 bases, with 15 bases left in between. The CDR3 bases are TGTGCCAGTAGTATGCTGACTCCGGATCGTGGGGCCAACGTCCTGACTTTC. Encoded protein: CASSMLTPDRGANVLTF.

This clone occurred once. V and J are TRBV7-9 and TRBJ1-1; tentative D call: TRBD1 (5 bases). Germline loops: CDR1 SEHNR, CDR2 FQNEAQ (reference sequence). There are 14 residues in the CDR3. Trimming shortened V by 4 bases and J by 4 bases, and 13 bases separated the two germline ends. The CDR3 DNA is TGTGCCAGCAGCTGGGGGAGTGTGGTCACTGAAGCTTTCTTT. Translated, it gives CASSWGSVVTEAFF. Based on the CDR3 plus reference TRBV7-9 and TRBJ1-1, the full variable domain is DTGVSQNPRHKITKRGQNVTFRCDPISEHNRLYWYRQTLGQGPEFLTYFQNEAQLEKSRLLSDRFSAERPKGSFSTLEIQRTEQGDSAMYLCASSWGSVVTEAFFGQGTRLTVV.

The chain recombines TRBV4-3 with TRBJ2-1, with D possibly TRBD1 on 6 matching bases. Deletions cut 1 base from V and 0 bases from J, with 19 bases between. The CDR3 totals 19 residues. Per the germline V gene, CDR1 is LGHNA and CDR2 is YSLEER. CDR3 sequence: CASSQAPPWGLSSYNEQFF. CDR3 sequence (DNA): TGCGCCAGCAGCCAAGCGCCACCCTGGGGGCTCAGCTCCTACAATGAGCAGTTCTTC.

The chain couples TRBV27 to TRBJ2-4; perhaps D is TRBD1 or TRBD2 (5 bases each). V was pared by 5 bases and J by 2 bases, with 13 bases between. The CDR3 extends over 15 amino acids. CDR1 is MNHEY and CDR2 is SMNVEV in the germline V gene (reference sequence). CDR3 DNA sequence: TGTGCCAGCAGTCGGTTCAGGGAGACCAAAAACATTCAGTACTTC. Translating gives CASSRFRETKNIQYF.

This chain joins TRBV15 and TRBJ1-1; D gene ambiguous. Germline values: CDR1 LNHNV, CDR2 YYDKDF (reference sequence). The CDR3 is 13 amino acids. The V and J ends lost 5 bases and 1 base respectively, with 8 bases between them. CDR3 coding DNA: TGTGCCACCAGCGAAACGAGGAACACTGAAGCTTTCTTT. Translation gives CATSETRNTEAFF.

The chain employs TRBV30 and TRBJ1-2, with no clear D. Trimming shortened V by 3 bases and J by 8 bases, and 13 bases separated the two germline ends. In germline, CDR1 is GTSNPN, CDR2 SVGIG (reference sequence). There are 12 residues in the CDR3. CDR3 sequence reads: CAWRDYTEGYTF. CDR3 DNA sequence: TGTGCCTGGAGGGACTACACAGAAGGCTACACCTTC.

J is TRBJ2-2 and V is TRBV11-2, with D tentatively TRBD1 or TRBD2 (5 bases each). V shed 3 bases and J shed 2 bases, with 10 bases lying between them. The V gene's germline CDR1 is SGHAT and CDR2 FQNNGV. The CDR3 contains 15 residues. The CDR3 sequence: CASSFLGTNTGELFF. The CDR3 DNA reads as TGTGCCAGCAGCTTCCTAGGGACCAACACCGGGGAGCTGTTTTTT.

As for this clone: The same CDR3 also results from other DNA sequences found in this sample. The chain joins TRBV23-1 to TRBJ2-7; D unclear. TRBV23-1 is noted as an ORF with a role that remains uncertain. Trimming removed 8 bases from V and 0 bases from J, with 5 bases in between. This CDR3 spans 11 amino acids. The CDR3 coding sequence is TGCGCCAGCTTCTTCTCCTACGAGCAGTACTTC. Encoded protein: CASFFSYEQYF.

This chain links TRBV9 with TRBJ2-7; 8 nucleotides align to TRBD1. Trimming cost V 4 bases and J 2 bases; bases outside gene matches: 2. This CDR3 region has 13 residues. Germline CDR1 reads SGDLS; CDR2 reads YYNGEE. The CDR3 region has the DNA TGTGCCAGCAGCCGGGGACAGGCCTACGAGCAGTACTTC. It is translated as CASSRGQAYEQYF. Full variable domain (missing parts from reference TRBV9 and TRBJ2-7): DSGVTQTPKHLITATGQRVTLRCSPRSGDLSVYWYQQSLDQGLQFLIQYYNGEERAKGNILERFSAQQFPDLHSELNLSSLELGDSALYFCASSRGQAYEQYFGPGTRLTVT.

The gene calls are TRBV14 and TRBJ1-1, with D unresolved. Germline CDR1 reads SGHDN; CDR2 reads FVKESK. V shed 4 bases and J shed 4 bases, with 10 bases lying between them. The CDR3 is 13 residues long. CDR3 residues: CASSPGGGTEAFF. The CDR3 nucleotides are TGTGCCAGCAGCCCCGGAGGAGGCACTGAAGCTTTCTTT.

The rearrangement joins TRBV7-8 to TRBJ2-6; D not certain. The ends were cut back, 5 bases at V and 0 bases at J, with 5 bases in the middle. There are 14 residues in the CDR3. CDR1 SGHVS and CDR2 FQNEAQ come from the germline V gene. The CDR3 is CASSQISGANVLTF. The CDR3 DNA reads TGTGCCAGCAGCCAAATCTCTGGGGCCAACGTCCTGACTTTC.

This chain joins TRBV7-9 and TRBJ2-7; D remains ambiguous. Germline V gene sequence: CDR1 SEHNR, CDR2 FQNEAQ (reference sequence). V was shortened by 5 bases and J by 0 bases, with 11 bases between the two germline ends. The CDR3 is 14 residues long. CDR3 nucleotides: TGTGCCAGCAGCCCCCAAGCGCGCTCCTACGAGCAGTACTTC. This sequence encodes CASSPQARSYEQYF.

The sample holds one count of this clone. The CDR3 loop reads CASSSMGWSNEKLFF. The CDR3 region has the DNA TGTGCCAGCAGTTCAATGGGGTGGTCTAATGAAAAACTGTTTTTT. The chain combines TRBV25-1 with TRBJ1-4; D not resolved. Deletions cut 5 bases from V and 3 bases from J, with 13 bases between. Germline V gene lookup returns CDR1 MGHDK and CDR2 SYGVNS. The CDR3 spans 15 residues.